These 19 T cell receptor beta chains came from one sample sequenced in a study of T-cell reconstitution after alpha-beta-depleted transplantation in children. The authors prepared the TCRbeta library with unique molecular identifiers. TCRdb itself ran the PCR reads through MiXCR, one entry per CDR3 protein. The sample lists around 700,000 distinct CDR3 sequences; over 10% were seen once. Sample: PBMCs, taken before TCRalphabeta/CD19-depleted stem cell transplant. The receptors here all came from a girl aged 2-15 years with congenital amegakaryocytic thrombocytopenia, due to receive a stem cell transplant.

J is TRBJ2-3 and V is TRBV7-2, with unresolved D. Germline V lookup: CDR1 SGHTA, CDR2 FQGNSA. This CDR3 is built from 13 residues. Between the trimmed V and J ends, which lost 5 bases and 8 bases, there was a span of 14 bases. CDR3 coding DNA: TGTGCCAGCAGCACCCGCATCGCAGCTACGCAGTATTTT. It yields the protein CASSTRIAATQYF.

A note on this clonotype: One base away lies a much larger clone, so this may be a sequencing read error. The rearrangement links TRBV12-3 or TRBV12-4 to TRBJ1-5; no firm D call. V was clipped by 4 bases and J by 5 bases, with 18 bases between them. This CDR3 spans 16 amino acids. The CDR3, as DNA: TGTGCCAGCAGTTCACAGTACGAGGGATTAGATCAGCCCCAGCATTTT. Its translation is CASSSQYEGLDQPQHF.

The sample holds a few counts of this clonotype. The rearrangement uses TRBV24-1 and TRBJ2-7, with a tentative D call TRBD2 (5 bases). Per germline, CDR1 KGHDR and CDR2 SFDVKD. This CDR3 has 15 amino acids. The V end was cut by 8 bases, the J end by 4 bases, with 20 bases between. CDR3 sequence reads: CATKTGSGIQYEQYF. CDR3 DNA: TGTGCCACCAAGACGGGTTCCGGGATTCAATACGAGCAGTACTTC.

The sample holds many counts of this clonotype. The CDR3 here is CASSLGGPWRAYEQYF. DNA of the CDR3: TGTGCCAGCAGCTTAGGCGGTCCTTGGAGGGCCTACGAGCAGTACTTC. The V and J genes are TRBV7-2 and TRBJ2-7, with D possibly TRBD2 on 6 matching bases. Germline lookup yields CDR1 SGHTA and CDR2 FQGNSA. Trimming removed 1 base at V and 2 bases at J, with 15 bases between. CDR3 length equals 16 residues.

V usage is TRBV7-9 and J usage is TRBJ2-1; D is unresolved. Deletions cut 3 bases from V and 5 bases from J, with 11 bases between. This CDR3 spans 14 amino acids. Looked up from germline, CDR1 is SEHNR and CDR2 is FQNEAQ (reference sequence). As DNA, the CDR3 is TGTGCCAGCAGCTTTTATAGGGCGGACAATGAGCAGTTCTTC. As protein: CASSFYRADNEQFF. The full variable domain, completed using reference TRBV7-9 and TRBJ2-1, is DTGVSQNPRHKITKRGQNVTFRCDPISEHNRLYWYRQTLGQGPEFLTYFQNEAQLEKSRLLSDRFSAERPKGSFSTLEIQRTEQGDSAMYLCASSFYRADNEQFFGPGTRLTVL.

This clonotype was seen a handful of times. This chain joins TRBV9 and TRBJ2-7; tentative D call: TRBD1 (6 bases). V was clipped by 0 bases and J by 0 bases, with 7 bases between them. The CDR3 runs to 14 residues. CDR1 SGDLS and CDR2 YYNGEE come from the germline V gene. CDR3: CASSVGDTSYEQYF. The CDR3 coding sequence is TGTGCCAGCAGCGTAGGGGACACCTCCTACGAGCAGTACTTC. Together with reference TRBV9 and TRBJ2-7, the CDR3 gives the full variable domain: DSGVTQTPKHLITATGQRVTLRCSPRSGDLSVYWYQQSLDQGLQFLIQYYNGEERAKGNILERFSAQQFPDLHSELNLSSLELGDSALYFCASSVGDTSYEQYFGPGTRLTVT.

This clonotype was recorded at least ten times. CDR3 in amino acids: CASSSGPLGHYGYTF. In nucleotides, the CDR3 is TGTGCCAGCAGTTCGGGACCCCTGGGGCACTATGGCTACACCTTC. The chain links TRBV12-3 or TRBV12-4 to TRBJ1-2; D perhaps matches TRBD1 (5 bases). The V and J ends lost 4 bases and 3 bases respectively, with 15 bases between them. CDR3 length: 15 residues.

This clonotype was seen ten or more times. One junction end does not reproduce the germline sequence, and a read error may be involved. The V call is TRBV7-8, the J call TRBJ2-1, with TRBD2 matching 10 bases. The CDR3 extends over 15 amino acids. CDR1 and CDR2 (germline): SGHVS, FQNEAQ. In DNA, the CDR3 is TGCGCCAGCAGCTTCACTAGCGGGATCTACAATGAGCAGTTCTTC. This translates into CASSFTSGIYNEQFF.

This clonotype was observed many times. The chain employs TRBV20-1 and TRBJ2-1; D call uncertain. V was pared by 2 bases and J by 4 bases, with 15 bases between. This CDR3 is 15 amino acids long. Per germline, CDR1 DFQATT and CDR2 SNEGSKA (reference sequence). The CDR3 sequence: CSARRGQREYNEQFF. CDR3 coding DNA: TGCAGTGCTAGACGAGGCCAAAGGGAATACAATGAGCAGTTCTTC.

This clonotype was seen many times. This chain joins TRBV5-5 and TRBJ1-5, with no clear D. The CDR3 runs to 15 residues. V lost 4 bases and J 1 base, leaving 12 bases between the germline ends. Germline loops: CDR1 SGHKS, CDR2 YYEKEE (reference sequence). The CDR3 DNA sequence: TGTGCCAGCAGCCTGGTGGTCGGGAGCAATCAGCCCCAGCATTTT. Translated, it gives CASSLVVGSNQPQHF.

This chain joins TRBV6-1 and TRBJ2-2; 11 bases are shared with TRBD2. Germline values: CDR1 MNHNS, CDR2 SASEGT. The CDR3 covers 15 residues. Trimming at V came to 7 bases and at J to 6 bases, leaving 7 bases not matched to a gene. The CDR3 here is CASKRLAGIAGELFF. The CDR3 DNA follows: TGTGCCAGCAAGCGACTAGCGGGAATTGCCGGGGAGCTGTTTTTT.

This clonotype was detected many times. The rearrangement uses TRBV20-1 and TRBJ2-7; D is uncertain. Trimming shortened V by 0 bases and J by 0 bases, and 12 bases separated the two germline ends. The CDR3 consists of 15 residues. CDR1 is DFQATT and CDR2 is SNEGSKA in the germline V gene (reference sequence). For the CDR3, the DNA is TGCAGTGCTAGAGAGCCCGGAACCCTCTCCTACGAGCAGTACTTC. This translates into CSAREPGTLSYEQYF.

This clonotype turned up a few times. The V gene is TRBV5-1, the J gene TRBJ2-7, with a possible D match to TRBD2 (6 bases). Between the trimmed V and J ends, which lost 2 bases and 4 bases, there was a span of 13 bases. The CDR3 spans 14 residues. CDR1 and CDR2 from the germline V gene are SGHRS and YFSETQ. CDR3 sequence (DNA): TGCGCCAGCAGCTTAGGAGGGGCGGAATACGAGCAGTACTTC. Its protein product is CASSLGGAEYEQYF.

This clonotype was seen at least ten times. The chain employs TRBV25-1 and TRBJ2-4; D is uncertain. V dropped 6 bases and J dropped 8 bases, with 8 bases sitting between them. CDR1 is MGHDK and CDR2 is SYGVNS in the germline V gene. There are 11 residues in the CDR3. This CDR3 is CASSRYDIQYF. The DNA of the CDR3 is TGTGCCAGCAGCCGCTATGACATTCAGTACTTC.

This CDR3 is CASSLGEEYGYTF. DNA for the CDR3: TGTGCCAGCAGTTTGGGGGAAGAATATGGCTACACCTTC. The chain employs TRBV12-3 or TRBV12-4 and TRBJ1-2; a possible D gene is TRBD1 (5 bases). The CDR3 covers 13 residues. Between the trimmed V and J ends, which lost 3 bases and 5 bases, there was a span of 10 bases.

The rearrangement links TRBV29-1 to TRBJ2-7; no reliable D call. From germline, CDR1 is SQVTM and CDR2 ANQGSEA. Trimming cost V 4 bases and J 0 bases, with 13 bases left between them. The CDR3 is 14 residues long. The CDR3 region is CSVGQDAFSYEQYF. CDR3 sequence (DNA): TGCAGCGTTGGTCAGGACGCCTTCTCCTACGAGCAGTACTTC.

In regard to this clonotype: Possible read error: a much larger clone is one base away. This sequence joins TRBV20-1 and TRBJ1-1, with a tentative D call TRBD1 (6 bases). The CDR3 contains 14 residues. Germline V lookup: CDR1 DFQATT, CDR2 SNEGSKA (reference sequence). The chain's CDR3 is CSARVTGYHTEASF. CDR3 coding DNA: TGCAGTGCTAGAGTGACAGGTTACCACACTGAAGCTTCCTTT.

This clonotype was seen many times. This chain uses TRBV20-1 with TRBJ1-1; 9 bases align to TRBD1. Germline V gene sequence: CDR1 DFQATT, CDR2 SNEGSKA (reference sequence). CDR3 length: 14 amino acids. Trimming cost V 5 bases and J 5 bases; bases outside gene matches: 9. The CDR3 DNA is TGCAGTGCTGACCACAGGGGGCCGGGGACTGAAGCTTTCTTT. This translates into CSADHRGPGTEAFF.

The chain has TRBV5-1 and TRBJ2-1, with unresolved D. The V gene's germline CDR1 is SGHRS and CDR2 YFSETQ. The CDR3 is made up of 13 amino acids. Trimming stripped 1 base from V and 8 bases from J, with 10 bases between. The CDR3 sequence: CASSLQYGDEQFF. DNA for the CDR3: TGCGCCAGCAGCTTGCAATATGGCGATGAGCAGTTCTTC.